This is a list of T cell receptor beta chains from one sample in a study of CD8 T cells in Susac syndrome. A single record per CDR3 protein comes from TCRdb applying MiXCR to the immunoSEQ multiplex PCR reads. The table has approximately 270,000 distinct CDR3 sequences, around 93% seen once. The sequenced sample was CD4+ T cells from PBMCs. These receptors were collected from a human donor with multiple sclerosis. The conserved cysteine and the conserved F or W are not part of the CDR3 here.

j_call	v_call	cdr3_aa
TRBJ2-5	TRBV7-9	ASSASGTTQETQY
TRBJ2-5	TRBV7-2	ASSLAGPGETQY
TRBJ2-1	TRBV6-1	ASSEGTREQF
TRBJ2-1	TRBV2	ASREPSYNEQF
TRBJ1-3	TRBV18	ASSPGQGAATIY
TRBJ2-4	TRBV28	ASSFGTGTVKNIQY
TRBJ2-3	TRBV30	AWSASGRTDTQY
TRBJ1-4	TRBV15	ATSLASLPNEKLF
TRBJ1-4	TRBV20-1	SAETGSATNEKLF
TRBJ1-4	TRBV2	ASIPATNEKLF
TRBJ2-3	TRBV14	ASSQPGGPSQY
TRBJ2-2	TRBV13	ASSLGSRGPAGELF
TRBJ1-3	TRBV30	AWSTGTNTIY
TRBJ1-6	TRBV6-1	ASSEARPTRNSPLH
TRBJ2-1	TRBV29-1	SVFSGGYNEQF
TRBJ2-5	TRBV11-2	ASSLGTGRETQY
TRBJ1-6	TRBV7-9	ASSLESPNSPLH
TRBJ1-1	TRBV29-1	SVEVRGVRNTEAF
TRBJ2-7	TRBV5-1	ASSHSGTANYEQY
TRBJ1-1	TRBV2	ASRPGHLNTEAF
TRBJ1-6	TRBV30	AWSSPAPNSYNSPLH
TRBJ1-1	TRBV18	ASSLNTGVNTEAF
TRBJ1-4	TRBV14	ASSPGRAATNEKLF
TRBJ2-7	TRBV23-1	ASSQSGSGSSYEQY
TRBJ1-2	TRBV3-1	ASSQVAYGYT
TRBJ2-7	TRBV6-5	ASSHRLGYEQY
TRBJ2-7	TRBV14	ASSQNLRGEYYEQY
TRBJ2-5	TRBV5-1	ASSLNRVTVGETQY
TRBJ2-5	TRBV19	ASSIGGDPETQY
TRBJ2-7	TRBV12-3/TRBV12-4	ASSWDRAYLNEQY
TRBJ2-7	TRBV2	ASSQDGGHEQY
TRBJ1-6	TRBV6-1	ASSEVGGAQGNSPLH
TRBJ1-2	TRBV2	ASSESGNAGYT
TRBJ2-1	TRBV29-1	SVNDGYNEQF
TRBJ2-5	TRBV5-1	ASSLVPSGGRETQY
TRBJ1-2	TRBV20-1	SAEDRSYGYT
TRBJ1-2	TRBV6-5	ASGRGPNYGYT
TRBJ1-5	TRBV10-3	AISGTGDGSNQPQH
TRBJ1-2	TRBV25-1	ASRSEQGAKGYT
TRBJ2-7	TRBV6-5	ASSRPSGQGTEQY
TRBJ2-7	TRBV11-2	ASSLVPGLLYEQY
TRBJ2-6	TRBV6-1	ASSRPGQYTSGANVLT
TRBJ2-5	TRBV20-1	SAPIRAQETQY
TRBJ2-3	TRBV4-1	ASSQQGLAGAGNTQY
TRBJ2-7	TRBV3-1	ASSHRPDYYTYEQY